This T cell receptor beta chain was recorded in a study of T-cell reconstitution after alpha-beta-depleted transplantation in children. In this sample, this clonotype turned up many times. Researchers prepared the TCRbeta library using unique molecular identifiers, the study reports. TCRdb passed the PCR reads through MiXCR, listing each CDR3 protein once. The data hold 480,000 or so distinct CDR3 sequences, with roughly 10% observed a single time. The receptor's source is a child aged 2-9 years with inherited bone marrow failure, due to receive a stem cell transplant. The specimen comprised PBMCs, sampled before TCRalphabeta/CD19-depleted stem cell transplant.

CDR3 protein: CASSFDSGSTGELFF. Here the CDR3 DNA reads TGTGCCAGCAGCTTCGATAGCGGGAGCACCGGGGAGCTGTTTTTT. This chain links TRBV11-2 with TRBJ2-2; 9 bases are a match to TRBD2. V was pared by 3 bases and J by 4 bases, with 3 bases of the junction left unmatched. In germline, CDR1 is SGHAT, CDR2 FQNNGV. This CDR3 contains 15 residues. Using reference TRBV11-2 and TRBJ2-2 for the parts outside the CDR3, the full variable domain is EAGVAQSPRYKIIEKRQSVAFWCNPISGHATLYWYQQILGQGPKLLIQFQNNGVVDDSQLPKDRFSAERLKGVDSTLKIQPAKLEDSAVYLCASSFDSGSTGELFFGEGSRLTVL.